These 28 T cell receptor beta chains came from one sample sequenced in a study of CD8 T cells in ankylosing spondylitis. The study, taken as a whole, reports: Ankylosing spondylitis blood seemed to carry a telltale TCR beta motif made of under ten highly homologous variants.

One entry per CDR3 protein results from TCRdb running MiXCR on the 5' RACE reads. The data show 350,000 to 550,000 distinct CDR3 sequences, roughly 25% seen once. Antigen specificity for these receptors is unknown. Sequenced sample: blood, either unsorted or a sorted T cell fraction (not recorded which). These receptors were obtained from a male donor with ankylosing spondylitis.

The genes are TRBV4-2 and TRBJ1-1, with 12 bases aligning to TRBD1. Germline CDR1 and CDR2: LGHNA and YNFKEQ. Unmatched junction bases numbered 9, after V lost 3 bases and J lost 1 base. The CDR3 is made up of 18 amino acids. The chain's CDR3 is CASSHQPGTGGRNTEAFF. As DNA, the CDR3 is TGTGCCAGCAGCCATCAACCCGGGACAGGGGGCAGGAACACTGAAGCTTTCTTT.

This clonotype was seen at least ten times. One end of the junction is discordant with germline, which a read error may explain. CDR3 in amino acids: CASRLAGTSGVYNEQFF. CDR3 bases: TGCGCCAGCAGATTGGCCGGGACTAGCGGGGTTTACAATGAGCAGTTCTTC. J is TRBJ2-1 and V is TRBV5-1; TRBD2 aligns across 13 bases. Per germline, CDR1 SGHRS and CDR2 YFSETQ. The CDR3 consists of 17 residues.

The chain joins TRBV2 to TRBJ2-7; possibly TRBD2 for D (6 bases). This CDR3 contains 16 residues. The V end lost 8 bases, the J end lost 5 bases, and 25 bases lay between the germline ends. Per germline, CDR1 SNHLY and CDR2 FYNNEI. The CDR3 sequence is CASDNGPDLGGNEQYF. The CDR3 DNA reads TGTGCCAGCGATAACGGGCCCGACCTCGGGGGAAACGAGCAGTACTTC.

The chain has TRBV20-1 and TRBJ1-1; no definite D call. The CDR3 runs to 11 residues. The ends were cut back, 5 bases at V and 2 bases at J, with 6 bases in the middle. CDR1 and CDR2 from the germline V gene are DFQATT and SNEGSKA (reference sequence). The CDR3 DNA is TGCAGTGCTCCATATAACACTGAAGCTTTCTTT. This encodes CSAPYNTEAFF.

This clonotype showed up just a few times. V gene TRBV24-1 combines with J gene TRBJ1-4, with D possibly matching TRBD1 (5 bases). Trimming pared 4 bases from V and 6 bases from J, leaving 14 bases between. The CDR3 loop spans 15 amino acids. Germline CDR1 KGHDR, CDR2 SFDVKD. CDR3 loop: CATSDPGRGDEKLFF. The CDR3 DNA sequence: TGTGCCACCAGTGACCCGGGACGCGGAGATGAAAAACTGTTTTTT.

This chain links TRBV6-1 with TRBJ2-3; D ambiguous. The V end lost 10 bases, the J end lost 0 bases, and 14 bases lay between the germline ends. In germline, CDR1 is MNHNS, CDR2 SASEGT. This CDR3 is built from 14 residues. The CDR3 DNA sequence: TGTGCCACCGGAAGCGAACCTAGCACAGATACGCAGTATTTT. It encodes CATGSEPSTDTQYF.

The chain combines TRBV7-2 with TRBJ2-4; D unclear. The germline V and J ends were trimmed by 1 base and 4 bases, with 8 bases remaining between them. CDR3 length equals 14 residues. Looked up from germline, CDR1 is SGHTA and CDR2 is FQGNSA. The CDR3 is CASSLEVGKNIQYF. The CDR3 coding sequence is TGTGCCAGCAGCTTAGAGGTGGGGAAAAACATTCAGTACTTC.

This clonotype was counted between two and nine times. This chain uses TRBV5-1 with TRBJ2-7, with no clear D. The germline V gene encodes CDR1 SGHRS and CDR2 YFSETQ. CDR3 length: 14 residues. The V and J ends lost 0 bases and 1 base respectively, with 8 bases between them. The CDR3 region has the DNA TGCGCCAGCAGCTTGGCTGGGAAGTCCTACGAGCAGTACTTC. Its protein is CASSLAGKSYEQYF. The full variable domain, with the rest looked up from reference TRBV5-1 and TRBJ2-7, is KAGVTQTPRYLIKTRGQQVTLSCSPISGHRSVSWYQQTPGQGLQFLFEYFSETQRNKGNFPGRFSGRQFSNSRSEMNVSTLELGDSALYLCASSLAGKSYEQYFGPGTRLTVT.

The CDR3 loop reads CASSAAYRVGDTEAFF. CDR3 nucleotide sequence: TGTGCCAGCAGCGCGGCGTACAGGGTCGGGGACACTGAAGCTTTCTTT. J is TRBJ1-1 and V is TRBV7-9, with D possibly being TRBD1 (6 bases). CDR1 and CDR2 (germline): SEHNR, FQNEAQ (reference sequence). The CDR3 is made up of 16 amino acids. V was pared by 5 bases and J by 3 bases, with 19 bases between.

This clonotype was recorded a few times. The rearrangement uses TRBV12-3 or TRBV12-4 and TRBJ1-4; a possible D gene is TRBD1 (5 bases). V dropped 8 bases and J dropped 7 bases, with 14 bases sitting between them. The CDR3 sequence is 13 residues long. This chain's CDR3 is CASGDPLGEKLFF. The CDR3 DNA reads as TGTGCCAGCGGGGACCCCCTGGGTGAAAAACTGTTTTTT.

The CDR3 protein is CASSLLAGDVHEQFF. CDR3 coding DNA: TGTGCCAGCAGTTTATTGGCAGGGGATGTTCATGAGCAGTTCTTC. V usage is TRBV28 and J usage is TRBJ2-1; possible D gene TRBD1, 6 bases. V was pared by 1 base and J by 8 bases, with 15 bases between. Germline loops: CDR1 MDHEN, CDR2 SYDVKM. The CDR3 consists of 15 residues.

The CDR3 bases are TGCAGTGCCCTGGGGACTAGCGGGGCCTACGAGCAGTACTTC. The encoded protein is CSALGTSGAYEQYF. This chain connects TRBV20-1 to TRBJ2-7; 13 bases match TRBD2. V was pared by 6 bases and J by 2 bases, with 4 bases of the junction left unmatched. The length of the CDR3 is 14 residues. Germline assignment: CDR1 DFQATT and CDR2 SNEGSKA (reference sequence).

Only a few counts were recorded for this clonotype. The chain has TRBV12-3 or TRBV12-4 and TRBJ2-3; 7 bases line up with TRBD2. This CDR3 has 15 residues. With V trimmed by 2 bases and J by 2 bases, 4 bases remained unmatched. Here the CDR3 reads CASSLPSGFTDTQYF. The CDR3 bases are TGTGCCAGCAGTTTACCTAGCGGATTCACAGATACGCAGTATTTT.

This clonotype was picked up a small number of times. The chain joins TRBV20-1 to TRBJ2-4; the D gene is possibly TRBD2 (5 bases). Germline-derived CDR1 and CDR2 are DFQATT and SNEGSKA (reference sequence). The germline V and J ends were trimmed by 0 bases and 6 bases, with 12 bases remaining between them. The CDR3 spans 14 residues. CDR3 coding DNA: TGCAGTGCTAGAGATTCGGGATCAGGAAACATTCAGTACTTC. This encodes CSARDSGSGNIQYF.

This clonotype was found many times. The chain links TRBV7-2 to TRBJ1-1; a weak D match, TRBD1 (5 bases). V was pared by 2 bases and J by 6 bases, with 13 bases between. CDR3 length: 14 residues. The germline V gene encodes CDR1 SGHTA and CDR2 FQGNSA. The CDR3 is CASSLTPGDAEAFF. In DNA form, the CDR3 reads TGTGCCAGCAGCTTAACCCCCGGGGACGCTGAAGCTTTCTTT.

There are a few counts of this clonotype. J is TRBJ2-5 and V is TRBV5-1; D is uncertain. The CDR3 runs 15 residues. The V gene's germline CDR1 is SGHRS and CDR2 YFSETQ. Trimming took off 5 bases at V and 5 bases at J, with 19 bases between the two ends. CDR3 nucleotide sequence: TGCGCCAGCAGTGCCGAGGAGTTTTCGAGGGAGACCCAGTACTTC. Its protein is CASSAEEFSRETQYF.

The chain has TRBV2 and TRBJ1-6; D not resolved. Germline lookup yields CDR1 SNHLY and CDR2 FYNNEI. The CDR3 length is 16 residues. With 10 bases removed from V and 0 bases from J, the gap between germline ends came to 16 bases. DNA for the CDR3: TGTGCCAAAAAATTGCAGGTTCGCTCCTATAATTCACCCCTCCACTTT. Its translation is CAKKLQVRSYNSPLHF.

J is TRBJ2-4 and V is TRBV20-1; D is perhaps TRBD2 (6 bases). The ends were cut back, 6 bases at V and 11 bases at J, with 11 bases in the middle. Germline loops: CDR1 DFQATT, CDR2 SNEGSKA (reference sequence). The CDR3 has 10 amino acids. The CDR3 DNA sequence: TGCAGTGCCTGGAGCGGGTTTCAGTACTTC. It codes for CSAWSGFQYF.

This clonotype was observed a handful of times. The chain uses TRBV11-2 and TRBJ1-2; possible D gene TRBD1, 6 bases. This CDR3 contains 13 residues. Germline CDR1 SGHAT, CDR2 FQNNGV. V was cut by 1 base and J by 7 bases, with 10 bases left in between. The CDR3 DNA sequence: TGTGCCAGCAGCTTAGCACAGGGCCGTGGCTACACCTTC. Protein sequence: CASSLAQGRGYTF.

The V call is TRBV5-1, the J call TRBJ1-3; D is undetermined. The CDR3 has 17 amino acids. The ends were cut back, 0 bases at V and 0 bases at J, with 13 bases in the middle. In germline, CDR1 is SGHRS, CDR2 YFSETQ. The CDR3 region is CASSLVSTPDSGNTIYF. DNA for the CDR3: TGCGCCAGCAGCTTGGTATCGACTCCTGACTCTGGAAACACCATATATTTT.

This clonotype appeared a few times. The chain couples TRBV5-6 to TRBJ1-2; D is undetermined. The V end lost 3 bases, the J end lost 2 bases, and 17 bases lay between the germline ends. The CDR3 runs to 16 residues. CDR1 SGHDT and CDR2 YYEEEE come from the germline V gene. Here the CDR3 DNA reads TGTGCCAGCAGCTCACGGAACGGCCAGGAGAACTATGGCTACACCTTC. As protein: CASSSRNGQENYGYTF.

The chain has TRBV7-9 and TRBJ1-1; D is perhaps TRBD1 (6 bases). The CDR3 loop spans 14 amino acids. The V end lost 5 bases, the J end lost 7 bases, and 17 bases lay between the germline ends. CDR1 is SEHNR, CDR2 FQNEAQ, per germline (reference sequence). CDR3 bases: TGTGCCAGCAGCCCCCTGGGGACAATTGGTGAAGCTTTCTTT. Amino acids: CASSPLGTIGEAFF.

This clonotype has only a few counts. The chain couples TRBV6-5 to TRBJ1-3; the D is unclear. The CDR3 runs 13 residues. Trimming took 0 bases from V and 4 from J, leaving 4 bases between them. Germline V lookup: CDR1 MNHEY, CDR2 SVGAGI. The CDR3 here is CASSYSGGNTIYF. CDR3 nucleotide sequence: TGTGCCAGCAGTTACTCGGGAGGAAACACCATATATTTT.

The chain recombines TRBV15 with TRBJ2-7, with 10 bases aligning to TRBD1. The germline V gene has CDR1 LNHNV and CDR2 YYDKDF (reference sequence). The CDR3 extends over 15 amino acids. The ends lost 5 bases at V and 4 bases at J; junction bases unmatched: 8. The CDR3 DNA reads TGTGCCACCAGCCGGGCGGGACAGGGGATTTACGAGCAGTACTTC. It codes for CATSRAGQGIYEQYF.

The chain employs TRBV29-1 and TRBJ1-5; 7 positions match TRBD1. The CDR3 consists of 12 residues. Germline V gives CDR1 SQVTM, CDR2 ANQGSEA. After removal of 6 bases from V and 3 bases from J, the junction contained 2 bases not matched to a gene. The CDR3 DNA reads TGCAGCGTCAGGGGGACCAATCAGCCCCAGCATTTT. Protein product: CSVRGTNQPQHF.

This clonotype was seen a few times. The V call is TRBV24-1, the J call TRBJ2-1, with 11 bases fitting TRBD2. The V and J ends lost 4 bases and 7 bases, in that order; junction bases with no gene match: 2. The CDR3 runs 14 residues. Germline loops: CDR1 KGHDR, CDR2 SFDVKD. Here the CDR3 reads CATSEASGRNEQFF. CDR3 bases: TGTGCCACCAGTGAGGCTAGCGGGAGGAATGAGCAGTTCTTC.

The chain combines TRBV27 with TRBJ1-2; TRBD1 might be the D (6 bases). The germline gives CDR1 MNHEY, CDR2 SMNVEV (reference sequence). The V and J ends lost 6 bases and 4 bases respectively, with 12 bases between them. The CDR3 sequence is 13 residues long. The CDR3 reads CASRRTVFYGYTF. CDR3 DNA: TGTGCCAGCAGGAGGACAGTTTTCTATGGCTACACCTTC.

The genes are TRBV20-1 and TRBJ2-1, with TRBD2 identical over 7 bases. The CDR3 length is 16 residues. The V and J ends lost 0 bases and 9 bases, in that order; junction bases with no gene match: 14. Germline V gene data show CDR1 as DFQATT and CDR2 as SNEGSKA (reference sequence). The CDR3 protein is CSARELGSGIRPEQFF. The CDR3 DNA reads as TGCAGTGCTAGAGAACTGGGGAGCGGGATCCGCCCTGAGCAGTTCTTC.